The 13 T cell receptor beta chains below all came from one sample that was sequenced in a study of shared clonotypes between healthy human individuals. Terminally differentiated effector memory CD45RA+ cells were excluded by CCR7 positive selection of CD45RO-negative cells. The table came from immunoSEQ multiplex PCR; TCRdb's copy has only in-frame clones and leaves some out. In the table there are around 620,000 clones, approximately 96% of which are singletons. Sequencing was carried out using naive CD8+ T cells sorted from blood. All receptors come from a woman under 40 in good health.

The J gene is TRBJ1-4, the V gene TRBV6-5; D is undetermined. The CDR3 has 14 residues. Germline V CDR1 and CDR2: MNHEY, SVGAGI. The ends were cut back, 0 bases at V and 8 bases at J, with 10 bases in the middle. The chain's CDR3 is CASSYSTGGEKLFF. The CDR3 region has the DNA TGTGCCAGCAGTTACTCGACCGGCGGCGAAAAACTGTTTTTT.

The chain uses TRBV19 and TRBJ1-1, with 11 bases aligning to TRBD1. Germline V gene lookup returns CDR1 LNHDA and CDR2 SQIVND (reference sequence). This CDR3 spans 14 amino acids. V gave up 8 bases and J gave up 5 bases; unmatched junction bases: 7. The CDR3 bases are TGTGCCAGTGAAGGACAGGGGGCTTGGACTGAAGCTTTCTTT. This sequence encodes CASEGQGAWTEAFF.

For the CDR3, the DNA is TGTGCCAGCTCACCCCCGGGACAGGGCTATGAAAAACTGTTTTTT. Its translation is CASSPPGQGYEKLFF. The chain links TRBV18 to TRBJ1-4; 9 bases fit TRBD1. CDR3 length equals 15 residues. CDR1 and CDR2 from the germline V gene are KGHSH and LQKENI. Trimming at V came to 3 bases and at J to 6 bases, leaving 5 bases not matched to a gene.

The chain is built from TRBV29-1 and TRBJ2-5; 7 bases map to TRBD1. The DNA end is more similar to TRBJ2-7, so the J call may be wrong. Germline CDR1 is SQVTM and CDR2 is ANQGSEA. The CDR3 spans 13 residues. CDR3 region: CSVDSGTAYEQYF. In nucleotides, the CDR3 is TGCAGCGTTGACTCTGGGACAGCCTACGAGCAGTACTTC.

V is TRBV7-9 and J is TRBJ2-7; D is perhaps TRBD2 (5 bases). V was trimmed by 4 bases and J by 6 bases, leaving 22 bases between them. Per germline, CDR1 SEHNR and CDR2 FQNEAQ (reference sequence). CDR3 size: 16 residues. CDR3 in DNA: TGTGCCAGCAGCTCGTTGTCCGTACGGGCCGCGGGCGAGCAGTACTTC. This codes for CASSSLSVRAAGEQYF.

The chain recombines TRBV7-9 with TRBJ2-7; possible D gene TRBD2, 5 bases. The CDR3 spans 15 residues. The V gene's germline CDR1 is SEHNR and CDR2 FQNEAQ (reference sequence). V lost 5 bases and J 6 bases, leaving 20 bases between the germline ends. The CDR3 region has the DNA TGTGCCAGCAGCACCACTCACAGAGCGGATCTCGAGCAGTACTTC. This gives the protein CASSTTHRADLEQYF.

This chain links TRBV28 with TRBJ1-2; D is undetermined. V was pared by 3 bases and J by 2 bases, with 7 bases between. The CDR3 loop spans 13 amino acids. Germline V CDR1 and CDR2: MDHEN, SYDVKM. The CDR3 nucleotides are TGTGCCAGCAGTTTTCCTAACAACTATGGCTACACCTTC. Its translation is CASSFPNNYGYTF.

This sequence joins TRBV27 and TRBJ2-2, with D uncertain. CDR1 MNHEY and CDR2 SMNVEV come from the germline V gene (reference sequence). The CDR3 length is 15 residues. Trimming shortened V by 3 bases and J by 4 bases, and 12 bases separated the two germline ends. CDR3 sequence reads: CASSFMTAATGELFF. Written as DNA, the CDR3 is TGTGCCAGCAGTTTTATGACTGCGGCCACCGGGGAGCTGTTTTTT.

This chain connects TRBV11-3 to TRBJ2-7, with D hard to call. The CDR3 consists of 13 residues. The V end lost 1 base, the J end lost 1 base, and 5 bases lay between the germline ends. Germline V gene lookup returns CDR1 SGHNT and CDR2 YENEEA. The CDR3 here is CASSLAGSYEQYF. The DNA of the CDR3 is TGTGCCAGCAGCTTAGCCGGTTCCTACGAGCAGTACTTC.

The chain employs TRBV15 and TRBJ2-1; D call uncertain. The CDR3 runs 15 residues. Germline V CDR1 and CDR2: LNHNV, YYDKDF (reference sequence). V lost 5 bases to trimming and J lost 2 bases, with 13 bases between them. The CDR3 coding sequence is TGTGCCACCAGCCCTGACTCATGGGCCTACAATGAGCAGTTCTTC. Translating gives CATSPDSWAYNEQFF.

The gene calls are TRBV28 and TRBJ2-7, with 8 bases matching TRBD2. Germline trimming cut 6 bases from V and 3 bases from J; bases unmatched to any gene: 7. This CDR3 has 14 amino acids. Germline CDR1 MDHEN, CDR2 SYDVKM. The CDR3 reads CASSLGSGNYEQYF. CDR3 DNA sequence: TGTGCCAGCAGCCTAGGTAGCGGGAACTACGAGCAGTACTTC.

With respect to this clone: The same CDR3 is also encoded by other DNA sequences in this sample. This rearrangement joins TRBV11-2 to TRBJ2-7; the D is unclear. CDR1 is SGHAT and CDR2 is FQNNGV in the germline V gene. Trimming took off 0 bases at V and 6 bases at J, with 6 bases between the two ends. The CDR3 consists of 12 residues. In DNA, the CDR3 is TGTGCCAGCAGCTTAGATTCGGGCGAGCAGTACTTC. Its protein product is CASSLDSGEQYF.

The chain carries TRBV28 and TRBJ1-3; the D is unclear. The germline V gene has CDR1 MDHEN and CDR2 SYDVKM. V was clipped by 5 bases and J by 0 bases, with 8 bases between them. This CDR3 region has 14 residues. The CDR3 DNA sequence: TGTGCCAGCAGTCCATTTAGCTCTGGAAACACCATATATTTT. Translated, it gives CASSPFSSGNTIYF.